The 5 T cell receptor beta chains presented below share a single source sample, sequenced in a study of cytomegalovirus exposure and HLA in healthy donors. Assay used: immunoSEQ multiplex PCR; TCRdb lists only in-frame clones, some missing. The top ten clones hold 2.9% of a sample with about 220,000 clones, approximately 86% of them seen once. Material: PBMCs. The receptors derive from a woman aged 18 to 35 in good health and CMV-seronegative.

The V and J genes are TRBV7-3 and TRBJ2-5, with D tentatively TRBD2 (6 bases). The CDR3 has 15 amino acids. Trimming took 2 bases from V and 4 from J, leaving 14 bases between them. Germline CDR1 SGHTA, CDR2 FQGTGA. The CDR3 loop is CASSLLGVGGETQYF. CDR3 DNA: TGTGCCAGCAGCTTACTGGGGGTGGGGGGAGAGACCCAGTACTTC.

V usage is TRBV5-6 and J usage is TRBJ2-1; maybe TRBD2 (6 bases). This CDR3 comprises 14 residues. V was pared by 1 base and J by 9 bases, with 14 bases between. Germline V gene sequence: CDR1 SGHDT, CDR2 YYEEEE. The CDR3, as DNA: TGTGCCAGCAGCTTGTTCACGGGGGATGCTGAGCAGTTCTTC. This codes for CASSLFTGDAEQFF.

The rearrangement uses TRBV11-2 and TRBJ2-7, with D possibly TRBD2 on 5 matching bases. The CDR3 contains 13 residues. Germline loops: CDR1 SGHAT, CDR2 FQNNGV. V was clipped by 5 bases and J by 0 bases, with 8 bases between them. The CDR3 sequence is CASSGGSSYEQYF. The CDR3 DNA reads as TGTGCCAGCAGCGGAGGCAGCTCCTACGAGCAGTACTTC.

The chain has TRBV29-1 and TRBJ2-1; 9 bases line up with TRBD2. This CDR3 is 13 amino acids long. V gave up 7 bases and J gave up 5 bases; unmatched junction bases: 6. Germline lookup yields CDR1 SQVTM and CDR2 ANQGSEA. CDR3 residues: CSASRTSDNEQFF. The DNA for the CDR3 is TGCAGCGCATCGCGGACTAGCGACAATGAGCAGTTCTTC.

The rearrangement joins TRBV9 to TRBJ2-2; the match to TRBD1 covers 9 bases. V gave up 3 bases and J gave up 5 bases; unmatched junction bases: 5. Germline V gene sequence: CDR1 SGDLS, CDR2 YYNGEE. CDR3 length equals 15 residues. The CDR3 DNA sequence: TGTGCCAGCAGCGAGACAGGGGGTCGGACCGGGGAGCTGTTTTTT. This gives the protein CASSETGGRTGELFF.